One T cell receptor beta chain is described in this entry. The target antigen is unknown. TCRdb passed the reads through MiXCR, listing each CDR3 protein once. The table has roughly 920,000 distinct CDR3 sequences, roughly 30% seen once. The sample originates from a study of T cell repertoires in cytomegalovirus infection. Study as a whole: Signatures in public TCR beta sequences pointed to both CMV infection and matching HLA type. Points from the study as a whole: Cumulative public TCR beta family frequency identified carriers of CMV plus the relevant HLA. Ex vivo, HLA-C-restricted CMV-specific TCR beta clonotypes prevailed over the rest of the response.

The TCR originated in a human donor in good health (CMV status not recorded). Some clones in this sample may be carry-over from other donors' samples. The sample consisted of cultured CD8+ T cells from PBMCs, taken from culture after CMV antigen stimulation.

The DNA for the CDR3 is TGTGCCAGCAGCAGACAGGGTAGGACAGATACGCAGTATTTT. Protein sequence: CASSRQGRTDTQYF. The rearrangement uses TRBV27 and TRBJ2-3; TRBD1 agrees at 7 bases. V lost 6 bases to trimming and J lost 3 bases; unmatched junction nucleotides: 6. Germline V CDR1 and CDR2: MNHEY, SMNVEV (reference sequence). The CDR3 is made up of 14 amino acids.